The following is a T cell receptor beta chain sequence with its context. Its cognate antigen has yet to be identified. Base qualities are not at hand, and no much larger clone is one base apart. TCRbeta CDR3 regions were amplified from genomic DNA using the immunoSEQ Assay, a bias-controlled multiplex PCR. Per the original workflow: The number of nucleated cells in each sample was estimated by amplification of reference gene primers within the assay. To quantify the absolute abundance of each unique TCRbeta CDR3 rearrangement, sequence reads were collapsed and filtered. For each sample, productive Simpson clonality was calculated as the square root of Simpson's diversity index over productive rearrangements. TCRdb took this table from immuneACCESS and kept in-frame rearrangements with V and J called. Such tables lack part of the clones; where checked against another copy, unresolved V genes explain under half of the gap, and the rest is unexplained. The V and J calls and clone size are taken from that table; D and trimming were inferred from the DNA. This sample comprises under 40,000 clones, 70% to 80% of them detected only once. Less than 9% of the sample lies in the top ten.

CDR1 is given as SQVTM and CDR2 as ANQGSEA, both from the germline V gene. V is reduced by 7 bases and J by 7 bases, leaving a spacing of 13 bases between them. Measured from the cysteine to the phenylalanine, the CDR3 is 12 residues long. Kept here is only the CDR3 DNA, which spans 36 bases and is read in frame from base 1. The data originate from a study of blood T cell repertoires in COVID-19 (dated by TCRdb to the early 2020s). Some background on the complete study: Samples from collaborators originated in the United States, Italy and Spain and spanned both the acute and convalescent phases of COVID-19. Deeply sampled blood TCRbeta repertoires from subjects exposed to, actively infected with, or recovered from COVID-19 were included in the dataset. Nearly every sample came with metadata listing a de-identified subject ID, COVID-19 status, age in years and sex. The repertoires were released in a freely available public database meant as a resource for research on the immune response to SARS-CoV-2. Where HLA class I and class II types were available, the types were taken from metadata supplied by the sample provider, not from assay-based typing. Samples came from the ongoing ImmuneRACE study (first 160 participants) plus 1,254 subjects from 6 global collaborators. The material from the prospective study consisted of cDNA or gDNA derived from T cells, B-cell-depleted T cells, or PBMCs.

The study at large found these results: Clinical and demographic metadata were provided uncurated, with the amount varying by source and participant.

Collaborating institutions collected whole blood in K2EDTA tubes following their own protocols. For TCRbeta analysis, collaborators shipped samples as frozen whole blood, isolated PBMCs, or DNA extracted from either of those sample types. The sequence joins TRBV29-1 to TRBJ2-2; D gene: possibly TRBD1, on 6 matching bases. The TCR originated in a woman aged 55-75 years with acute or convalescent COVID-19. The sequencing input was peripheral blood. Here the CDR3 is given as CSGRQVFGELFF. The DNA sequence is TGCAGCGGGAGACAGGTTTTCGGGGAGCTGTTTTTT.